This T cell receptor (beta chain) was retrieved from a study of blood T cells in healthy people across ages. Study results and caveats: TCR beta diversity was tightly associated with the proportion of naive T cells.

The CDR3 spans 13 residues. Germline-derived CDR1 and CDR2 are MNHNS and SASEGT. V lost 4 bases and J lost 7, with 12 bases in between. Together with a sample-barcoded 5' primer, a J-beta primer mix was included in a second PCR lasting 7 to 11 cycles. CDR3-containing paired-end reads numbering at least 2.5 million came from each sample. MiXCR, run by TCRdb on the 5' RACE reads, gives a single entry per CDR3 protein. The sample lists some 1,500,000 distinct CDR3 sequences, approximately 42% occurring once. A word on this clonotype: Antigen specificity is unknown.

A minimum of 6.5 million PBMCs was isolated per sample. The chain uses TRBV6-1 and TRBJ2-3, with no clear D. This receptor was obtained from a woman younger than 35 in good health. The specimen sequenced was blood. This chain's CDR3 is CASSADGLYTQYF. The CDR3 bases are TGTGCCAGCAGTGCTGACGGCCTCTATACGCAGTATTTT.